Following are 11 T cell receptor beta chains from one sample sequenced in a study of cytomegalovirus exposure and HLA in healthy donors. Vbeta (60) and Jbeta (13) primers were used in the PCR. The data were produced by immunoSEQ multiplex PCR, yet TCRdb's version contains in-frame clones alone and is incomplete. The sample comprises about 240,000 clones, over 70% of which are singletons, and less than 9% rests with the top ten. Sequencing was carried out using PBMCs. These receptor sequences come from an older woman in good health and CMV-seropositive.

This clone came up once. The CDR3 DNA reads as TGTGCCAGCAGTATAACGGGTACTCTCACTGAAGCTTTCTTT. Amino acids: CASSITGTLTEAFF. This rearrangement joins TRBV27 to TRBJ1-1; D uncertain. Trimming shortened V by 5 bases and J by 4 bases, and 14 bases separated the two germline ends. The germline V gene has CDR1 MNHEY and CDR2 SMNVEV (reference sequence). This CDR3 is 14 amino acids long.

The chain uses TRBV4-1 and TRBJ1-5; the match to TRBD1 covers 8 bases. The CDR3 totals 16 residues. V dropped 2 bases and J dropped 4; count of bases not matched to a gene: 7. The germline CDR1 and CDR2 sequences are MGHRA and YSYEKL. Here the CDR3 reads CASSQPTGAGNQPQHF. Here the CDR3 DNA reads TGCGCCAGCAGCCAACCGACAGGGGCGGGTAATCAGCCCCAGCATTTT.

The chain links TRBV5-7 to TRBJ1-2; D is perhaps TRBD1 (5 bases). TRBV5-7 is an open reading frame whose function is uncertain. V lost 6 bases and J 2 bases, leaving 14 bases between the germline ends. CDR3 length: 14 residues. The CDR3 DNA sequence: TGTGCCAGCACCTGGACAAAAACAAACTATGGCTACACCTTC. Translated, it gives CASTWTKTNYGYTF.

V is TRBV27 and J is TRBJ2-7; D perhaps matches TRBD1 (5 bases). The V gene lost 7 bases and the J gene lost 7 bases, with 20 bases spanning the gap. Germline CDR1 MNHEY, CDR2 SMNVEV (reference sequence). The CDR3 spans 14 residues. The CDR3 region is CASKGASLVGEQYF. The CDR3, as DNA: TGTGCCAGCAAAGGGGCCTCCCTGGTGGGGGAGCAGTACTTC.

The CDR3 loop is CASRSSGGYEQYF. The CDR3 coding sequence is TGTGCCAGCAGGTCTAGCGGGGGTTACGAGCAGTACTTC. V is TRBV28 and J is TRBJ2-7, with 10 positions matching TRBD2. Germline V lookup: CDR1 MDHEN, CDR2 SYDVKM. The trim removed 6 bases at V and 4 bases at J, leaving 3 bases unmatched. The CDR3 is 13 residues long.

The gene calls are TRBV28 and TRBJ2-1; D is uncertain. Germline CDR1 and CDR2: MDHEN and SYDVKM. V was shortened by 0 bases and J by 9 bases, with 6 bases between the two germline ends. This CDR3 has 12 residues. The CDR3 region is CASSLWSGEQFF. CDR3 nucleotide sequence: TGTGCCAGCAGTTTATGGAGTGGTGAGCAGTTCTTC.

CDR3 in amino acids: CASHPGVNTEAFF. CDR3 DNA: TGTGCCAGCCACCCGGGAGTGAACACTGAAGCTTTCTTT. V and J are TRBV28 and TRBJ1-1; no clear D gene. The V end was cut by 8 bases, the J end by 0 bases, with 10 bases between. Germline assignment: CDR1 MDHEN and CDR2 SYDVKM. The CDR3 consists of 13 residues.

This clone was seen just once. The rearrangement links TRBV13 to TRBJ1-3, with D possibly being TRBD1 (5 bases). The CDR3 runs to 15 residues. V lost 5 bases, J lost 0 bases, and 11 bases lay in between. Germline CDR1 is PRHDT and CDR2 is FYEKMQ (reference sequence). CDR3 DNA sequence: TGTGCCAGCAGCCCCTGGGGCAGCTCTGGAAACACCATATATTTT. The encoded protein is CASSPWGSSGNTIYF. Complete variable domain (other parts from reference TRBV13 and TRBJ1-3): AAGVIQSPRHLIKEKRETATLKCYPIPRHDTVYWYQQGPGQDPQFLISFYEKMQSDKGSIPDRFSAQQFSDYHSELNMSSLELGDSALYFCASSPWGSSGNTIYFGEGSWLTVV.

The chain recombines TRBV28 with TRBJ2-3; 11 bases fit TRBD2. The CDR3 spans 12 residues. V shed 7 bases, J shed 10 bases, and the junction held 4 bases outside the gene matches. Germline V lookup: CDR1 MDHEN, CDR2 SYDVKM. CDR3 coding DNA: TGTGCCAGCAAACTAGCGGGAGAGTCGCAGTATTTT. It specifies CASKLAGESQYF.

Remarks on this clone: In the same sample, other DNA sequences code for this CDR3. The chain uses TRBV11-2 and TRBJ2-1; TRBD2 agrees at 14 bases. CDR1 SGHAT and CDR2 FQNNGV come from the germline V gene. This CDR3 comprises 15 residues. V was clipped by 5 bases and J by 7 bases; unmatched bases: 4. This chain's CDR3 is CASSPGLAGGNEQFF. The CDR3 DNA reads as TGTGCCAGCAGCCCAGGACTAGCGGGAGGTAATGAGCAGTTCTTC.

The chain combines TRBV7-9 with TRBJ2-7, with TRBD2 identical over 7 bases. The CDR3 length is 15 residues. CDR1 is SEHNR, CDR2 FQNEAQ, per germline (reference sequence). V gave up 5 bases and J gave up 2 bases; unmatched junction bases: 9. The CDR3 here is CASSGRGGAAYEQYF. The CDR3 nucleotides read TGTGCCAGCAGCGGGAGGGGAGGGGCAGCCTACGAGCAGTACTTC.